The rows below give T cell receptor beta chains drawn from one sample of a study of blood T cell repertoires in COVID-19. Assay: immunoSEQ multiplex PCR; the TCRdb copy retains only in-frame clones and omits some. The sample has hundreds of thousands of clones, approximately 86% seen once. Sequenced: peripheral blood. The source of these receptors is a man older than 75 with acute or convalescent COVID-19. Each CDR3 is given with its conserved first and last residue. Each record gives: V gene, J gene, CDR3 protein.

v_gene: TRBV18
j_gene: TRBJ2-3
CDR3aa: CASSPPVSPDTQYF

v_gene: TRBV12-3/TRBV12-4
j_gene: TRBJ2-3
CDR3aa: CASSFTGMDTQYF

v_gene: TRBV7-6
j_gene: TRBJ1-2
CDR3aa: CASSLDGDPGQGKNGYTF

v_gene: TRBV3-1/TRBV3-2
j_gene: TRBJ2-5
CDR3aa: CASSPQRGGRETQYF

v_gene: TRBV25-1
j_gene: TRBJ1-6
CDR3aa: CASSRTGGLPPSPLHF

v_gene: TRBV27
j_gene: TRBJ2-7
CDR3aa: CASSLFRGSSEQYF

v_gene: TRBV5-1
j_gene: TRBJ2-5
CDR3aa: CASSPGLAIETQYF

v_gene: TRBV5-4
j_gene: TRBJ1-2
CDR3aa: CASSAGQTNYGYTF

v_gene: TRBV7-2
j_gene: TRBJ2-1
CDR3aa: CASSSPMDRGLGNEQFF

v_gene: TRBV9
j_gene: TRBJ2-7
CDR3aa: CASSVVEGAYEQYF

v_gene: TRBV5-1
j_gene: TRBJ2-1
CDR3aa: CASSLLTGGSYNEQFF

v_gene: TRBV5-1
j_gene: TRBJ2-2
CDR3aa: CASSSDYPVAGELFF

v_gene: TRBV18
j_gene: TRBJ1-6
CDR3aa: CASSPGEANSPLHF

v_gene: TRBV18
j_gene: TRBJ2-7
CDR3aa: CASSPSGAAYEQYF

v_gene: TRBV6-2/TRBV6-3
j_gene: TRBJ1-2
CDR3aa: CASSYRDSLGGYTF

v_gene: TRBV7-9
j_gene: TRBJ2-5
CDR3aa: CASSLPTSGTQYF

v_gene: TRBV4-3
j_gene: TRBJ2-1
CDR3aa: CASSPDREVNNEQFF

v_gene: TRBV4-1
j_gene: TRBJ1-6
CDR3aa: CASSQYRDSNSPLHF

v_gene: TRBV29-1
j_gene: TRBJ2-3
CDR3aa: CSVEDGQGTDTQYF

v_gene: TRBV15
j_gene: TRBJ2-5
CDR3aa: CATSRQTSGGAETQYF

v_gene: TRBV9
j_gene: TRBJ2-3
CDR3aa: CASSPRRDTQYF

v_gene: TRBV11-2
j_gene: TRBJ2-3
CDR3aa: CASSLEARALDTQYF

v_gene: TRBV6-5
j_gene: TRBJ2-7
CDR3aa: CASSLDRDSSYEQYF

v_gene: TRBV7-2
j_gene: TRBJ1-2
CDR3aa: CASSSPIQGKDYGYTF

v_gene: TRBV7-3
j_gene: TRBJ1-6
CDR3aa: CASSSEPYNSPLHF

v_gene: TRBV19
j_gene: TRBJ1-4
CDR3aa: CASTLSVGTVRRKEKLFF

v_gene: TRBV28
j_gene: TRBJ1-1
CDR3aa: CASLLTGKNTEAFF

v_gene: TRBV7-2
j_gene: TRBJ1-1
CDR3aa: CASSLAGGAYTEAFF

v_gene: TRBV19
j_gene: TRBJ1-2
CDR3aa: CASSKGQTPNYGYTF

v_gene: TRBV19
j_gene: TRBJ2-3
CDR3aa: CASSSTSGSTDTQYF

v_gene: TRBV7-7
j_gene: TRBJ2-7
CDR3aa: CASSEGGQSYEQYF

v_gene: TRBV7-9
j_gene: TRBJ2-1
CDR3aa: CASSLRTGGDEQFF

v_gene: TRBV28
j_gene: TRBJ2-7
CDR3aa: CAAPAPASGSWEQYF

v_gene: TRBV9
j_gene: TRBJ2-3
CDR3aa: CASSQVRAGVSDTQYF

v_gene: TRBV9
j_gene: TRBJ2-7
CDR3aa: CASSVSAGTSGFSYEQYF

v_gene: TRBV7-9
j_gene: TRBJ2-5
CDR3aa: CASSYGLAVYQETQYF

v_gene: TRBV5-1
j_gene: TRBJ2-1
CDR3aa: CASSPLQGPMSEQFF

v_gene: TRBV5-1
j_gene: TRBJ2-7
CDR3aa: CASSLDGRNYEQYF

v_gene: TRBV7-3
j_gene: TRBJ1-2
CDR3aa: CASSLDWQGLSF

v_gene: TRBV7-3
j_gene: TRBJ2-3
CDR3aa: CASSLNPGASTDTQYF

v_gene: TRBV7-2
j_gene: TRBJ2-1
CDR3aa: CASSPGTSGGIPNEQFF

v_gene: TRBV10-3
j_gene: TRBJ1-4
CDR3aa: CAISESSGGATNEKLFF

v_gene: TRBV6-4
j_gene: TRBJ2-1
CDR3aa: CASSGATSGGTDEQFF

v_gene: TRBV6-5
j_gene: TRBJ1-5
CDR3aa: CASSRWGGNQPQHF

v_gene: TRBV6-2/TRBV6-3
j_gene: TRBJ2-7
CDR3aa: CASSYGGAVNYEQYF

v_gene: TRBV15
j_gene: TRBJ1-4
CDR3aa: CATSREEGREGEKLFF

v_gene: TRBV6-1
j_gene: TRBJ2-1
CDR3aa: CASRETSGRAQSSYNEQFF

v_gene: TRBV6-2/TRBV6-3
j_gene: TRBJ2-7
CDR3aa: CASSFRLAGYEQYF

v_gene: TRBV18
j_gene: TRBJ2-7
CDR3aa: CASSPAQGRYEQYF

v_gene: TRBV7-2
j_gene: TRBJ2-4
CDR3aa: CASSPLGGSVDIQYF

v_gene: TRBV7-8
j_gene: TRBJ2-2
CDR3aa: CASSLIQREVPGELFF

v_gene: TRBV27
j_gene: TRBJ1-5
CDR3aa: CASSLGGQGYQPQHF

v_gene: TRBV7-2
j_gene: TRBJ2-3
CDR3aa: CASSFGPSTDTQYF

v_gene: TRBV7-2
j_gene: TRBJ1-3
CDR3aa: CASSLQGAAGNTIYF

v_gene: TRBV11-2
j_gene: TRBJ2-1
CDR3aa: CASSSGIAGSNEQFF

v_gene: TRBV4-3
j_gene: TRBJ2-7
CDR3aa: CASSQFTPGTAETYEQYF

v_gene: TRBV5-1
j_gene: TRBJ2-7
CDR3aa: CASSLEFGTGANEQYF

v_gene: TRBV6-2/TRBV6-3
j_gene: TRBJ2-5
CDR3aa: CASSSEGLAAETQYF